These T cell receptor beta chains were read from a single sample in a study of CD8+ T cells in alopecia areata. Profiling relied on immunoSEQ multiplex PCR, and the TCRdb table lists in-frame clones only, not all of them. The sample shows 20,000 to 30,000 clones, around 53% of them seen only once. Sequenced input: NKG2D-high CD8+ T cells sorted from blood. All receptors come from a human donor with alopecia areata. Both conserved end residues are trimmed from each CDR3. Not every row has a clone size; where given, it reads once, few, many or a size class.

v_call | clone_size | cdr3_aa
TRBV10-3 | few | ASSYSTWAGELF
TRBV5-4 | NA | ASSRGGDGYT
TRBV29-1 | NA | SVEEGRDGYT
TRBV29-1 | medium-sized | SVEDPSASGELF
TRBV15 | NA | ATSRAGVPRETQY
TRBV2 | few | ASRLFDTEAF
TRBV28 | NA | ASSARKKETQY
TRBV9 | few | ASSVEGAVTDTQY
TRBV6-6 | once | ASIKSSSYNEQF
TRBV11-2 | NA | ASSGTYEQY
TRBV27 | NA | ASSYRGVPYNEQF
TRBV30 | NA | AWDTGESNQPQH
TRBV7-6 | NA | ASSFPGQPQH
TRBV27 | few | ASSRNRRVREGLTDTQY
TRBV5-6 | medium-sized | ASSSWNNEQF
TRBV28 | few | ASLSASPLAELYNEQF
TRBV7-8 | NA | ASSLGAGWSEGNEKLF
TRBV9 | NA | ASSVSASPSGYT
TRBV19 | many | ASSMGSPWMVGYT
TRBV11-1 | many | ASSLVFESYEQY
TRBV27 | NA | ASSLTPTSYNEQF
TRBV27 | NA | ASRPYSGSNTGELF
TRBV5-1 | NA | ASSLGGGVQETQY
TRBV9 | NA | ASSGWTTAHYNEQF
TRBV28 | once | ASSVTRSGTSSYNEQF
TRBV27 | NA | ASSLTSNYEQY
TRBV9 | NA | ASSPFSGFPSTDTQY
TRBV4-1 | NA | ASSQPAGENYEQY
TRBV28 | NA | ASSWPGQGRYEQY
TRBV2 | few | ASFPDSMNTEAF
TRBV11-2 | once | ASSSAGGDTTGELF
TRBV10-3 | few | ATTDSEPYEQY
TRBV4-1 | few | ASSQVVSGSYEQY
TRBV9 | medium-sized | ASSVSGRGADEQF
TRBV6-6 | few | ASSYPDRVGLEGYT
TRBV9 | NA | ASSVSGRGADTQY
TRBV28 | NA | ASSFPNWDRGPYEQY
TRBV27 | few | ASSLWGSSYEQY
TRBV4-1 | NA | ASSQDTGNTEAF
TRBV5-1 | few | ASTAGVFTEAF
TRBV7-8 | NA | ASSLHLNTEAF
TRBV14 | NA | ASSQGSEGSYNEQF
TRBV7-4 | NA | ASSLGGQPQH
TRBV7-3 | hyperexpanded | ASSPGTGGYNEQF
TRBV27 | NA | ASSSPRGGTDTQY
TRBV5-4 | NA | ASQSVAGTSYNEQF
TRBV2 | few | ASSEGAGAPYEQY
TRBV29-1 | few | SVERADNEQF
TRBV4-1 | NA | ASSHTVSGDSNQPQH
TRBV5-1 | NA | ASSFGSGTYEQY